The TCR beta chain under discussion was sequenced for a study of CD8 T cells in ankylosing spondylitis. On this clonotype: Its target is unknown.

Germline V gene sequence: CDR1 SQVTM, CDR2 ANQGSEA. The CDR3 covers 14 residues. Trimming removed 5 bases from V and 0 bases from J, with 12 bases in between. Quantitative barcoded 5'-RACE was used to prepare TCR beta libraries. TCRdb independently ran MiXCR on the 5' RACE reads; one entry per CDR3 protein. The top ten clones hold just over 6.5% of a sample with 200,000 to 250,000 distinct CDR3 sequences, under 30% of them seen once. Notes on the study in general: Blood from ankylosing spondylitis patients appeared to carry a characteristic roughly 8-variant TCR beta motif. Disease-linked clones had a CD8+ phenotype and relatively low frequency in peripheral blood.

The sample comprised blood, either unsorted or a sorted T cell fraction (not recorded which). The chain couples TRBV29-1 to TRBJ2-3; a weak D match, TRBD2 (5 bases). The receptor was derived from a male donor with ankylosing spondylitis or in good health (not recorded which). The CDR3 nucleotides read TGCAGCGTTTTGCCCGGGATAAGCACAGATACGCAGTATTTT. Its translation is CSVLPGISTDTQYF.